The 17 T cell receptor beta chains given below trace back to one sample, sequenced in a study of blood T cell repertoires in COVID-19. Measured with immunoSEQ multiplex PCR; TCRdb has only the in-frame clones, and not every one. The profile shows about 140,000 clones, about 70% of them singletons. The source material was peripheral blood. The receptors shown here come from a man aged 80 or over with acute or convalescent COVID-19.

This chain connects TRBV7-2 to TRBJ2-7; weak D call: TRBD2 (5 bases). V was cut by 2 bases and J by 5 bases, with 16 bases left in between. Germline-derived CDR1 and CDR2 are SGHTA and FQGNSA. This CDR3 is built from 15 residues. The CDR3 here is CASSLPQAVTDEQYF. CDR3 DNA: TGTGCCAGCAGCTTACCCCAAGCGGTTACTGACGAGCAGTACTTC. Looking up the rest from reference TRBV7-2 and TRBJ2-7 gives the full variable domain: GAGVSQSPSNKVTEKGKDVELRCDPISGHTALYWYRQSLGQGLEFLIYFQGNSAPDKSGLPSDRFSAERTGGSVSTLTIQRTQQEDSAVYLCASSLPQAVTDEQYFGPGTRLTVT.

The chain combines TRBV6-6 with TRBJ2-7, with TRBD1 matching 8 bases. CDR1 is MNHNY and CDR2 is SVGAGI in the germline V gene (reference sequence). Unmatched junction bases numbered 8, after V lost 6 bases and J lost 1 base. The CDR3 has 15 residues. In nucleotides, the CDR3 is TGTGCCAGCAGAGCCCAGGGGGCTTTTTCCTACGAGCAGTACTTC. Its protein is CASRAQGAFSYEQYF.

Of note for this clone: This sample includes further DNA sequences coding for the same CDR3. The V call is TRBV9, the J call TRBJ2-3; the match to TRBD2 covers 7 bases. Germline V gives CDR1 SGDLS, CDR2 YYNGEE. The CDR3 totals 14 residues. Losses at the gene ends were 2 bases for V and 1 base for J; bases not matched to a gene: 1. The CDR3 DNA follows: TGTGCCAGCAGCGTCACTAGCGGCACAGATACGCAGTATTTT. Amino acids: CASSVTSGTDTQYF.

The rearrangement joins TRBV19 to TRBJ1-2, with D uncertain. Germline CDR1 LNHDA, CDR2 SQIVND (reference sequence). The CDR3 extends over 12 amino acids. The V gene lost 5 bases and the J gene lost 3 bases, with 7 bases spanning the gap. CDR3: CASSVRDYGYTF. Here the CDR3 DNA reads TGTGCCAGTAGTGTCCGGGACTATGGCTACACCTTC.

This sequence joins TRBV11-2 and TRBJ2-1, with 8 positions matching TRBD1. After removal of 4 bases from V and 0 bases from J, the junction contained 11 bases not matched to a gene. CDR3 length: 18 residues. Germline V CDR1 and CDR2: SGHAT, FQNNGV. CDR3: CASSSPPGQENSYNEQFF. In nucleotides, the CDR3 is TGTGCCAGCAGCTCCCCCCCGGGACAGGAAAACTCCTACAATGAGCAGTTCTTC.

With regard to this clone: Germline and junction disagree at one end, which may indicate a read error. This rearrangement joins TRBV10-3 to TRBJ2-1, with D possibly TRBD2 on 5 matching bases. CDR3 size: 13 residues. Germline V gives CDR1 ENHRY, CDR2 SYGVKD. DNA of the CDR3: TGTGCCATCGCGAGTGCTAGCTACGATGAGCAGTTCTTC. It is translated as CAIASASYDEQFF.

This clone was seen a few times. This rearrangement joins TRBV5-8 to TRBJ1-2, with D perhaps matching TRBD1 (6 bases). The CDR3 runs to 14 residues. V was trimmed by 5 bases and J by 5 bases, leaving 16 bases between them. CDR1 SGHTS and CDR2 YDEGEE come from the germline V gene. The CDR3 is CASSQNRVGYGYTF. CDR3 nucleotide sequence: TGTGCCAGCAGTCAAAACAGGGTTGGGTATGGCTACACCTTC.

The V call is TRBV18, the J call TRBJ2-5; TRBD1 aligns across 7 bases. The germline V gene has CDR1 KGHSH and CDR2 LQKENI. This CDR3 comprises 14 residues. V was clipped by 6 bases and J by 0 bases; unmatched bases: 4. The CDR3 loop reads CASSLGTDQETQYF. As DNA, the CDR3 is TGTGCCAGCTCCCTCGGGACAGACCAAGAGACCCAGTACTTC.

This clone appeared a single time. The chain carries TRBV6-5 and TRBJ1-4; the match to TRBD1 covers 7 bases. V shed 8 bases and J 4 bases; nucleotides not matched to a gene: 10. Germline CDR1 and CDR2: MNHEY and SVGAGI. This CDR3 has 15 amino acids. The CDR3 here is CASCQWTGVNEKLFF. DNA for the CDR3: TGTGCCAGCTGCCAATGGACAGGAGTTAATGAAAAACTGTTTTTT.

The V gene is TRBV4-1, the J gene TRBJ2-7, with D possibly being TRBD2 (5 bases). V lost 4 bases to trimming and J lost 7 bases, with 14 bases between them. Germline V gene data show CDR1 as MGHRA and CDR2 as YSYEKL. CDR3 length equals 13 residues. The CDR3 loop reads CASSPTPPGEQYF. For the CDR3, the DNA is TGCGCCAGCAGCCCAACCCCACCGGGGGAGCAGTACTTC.

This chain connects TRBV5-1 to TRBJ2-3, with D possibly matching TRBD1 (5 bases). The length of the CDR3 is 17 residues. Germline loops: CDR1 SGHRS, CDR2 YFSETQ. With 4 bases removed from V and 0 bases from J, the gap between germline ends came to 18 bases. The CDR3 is CASSLDVGQVSTDTQYF. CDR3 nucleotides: TGCGCCAGCAGCCTGGATGTGGGGCAGGTCAGCACAGATACGCAGTATTTT.

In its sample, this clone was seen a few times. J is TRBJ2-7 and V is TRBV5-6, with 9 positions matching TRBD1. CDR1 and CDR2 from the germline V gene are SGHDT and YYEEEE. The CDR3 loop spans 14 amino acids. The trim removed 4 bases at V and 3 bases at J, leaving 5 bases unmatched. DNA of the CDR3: TGTGCCAGCAGCCCTGGACAGGGGATCTACGAGCAGTACTTC. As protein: CASSPGQGIYEQYF.

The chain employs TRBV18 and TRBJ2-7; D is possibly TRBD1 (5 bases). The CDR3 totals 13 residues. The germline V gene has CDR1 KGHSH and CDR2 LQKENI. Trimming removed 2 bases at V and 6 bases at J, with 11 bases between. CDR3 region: CASSPILGAEQYF. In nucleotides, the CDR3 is TGTGCCAGCTCACCAATCCTAGGGGCCGAGCAGTACTTC.

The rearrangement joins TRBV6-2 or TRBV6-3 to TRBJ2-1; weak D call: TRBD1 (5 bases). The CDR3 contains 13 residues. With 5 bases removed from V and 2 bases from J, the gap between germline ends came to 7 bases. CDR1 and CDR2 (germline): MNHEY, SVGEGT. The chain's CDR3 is CASSPRAYNEQFF. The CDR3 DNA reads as TGTGCCAGCAGTCCCAGGGCCTACAATGAGCAGTTCTTC.

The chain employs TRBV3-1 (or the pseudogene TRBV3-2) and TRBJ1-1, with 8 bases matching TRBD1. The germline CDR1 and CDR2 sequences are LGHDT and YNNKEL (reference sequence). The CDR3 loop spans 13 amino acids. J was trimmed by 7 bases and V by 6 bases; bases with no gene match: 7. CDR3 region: CASSHGTGIEAFF. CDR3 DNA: TGTGCCAGCAGTCATGGGACAGGCATTGAAGCTTTCTTT.

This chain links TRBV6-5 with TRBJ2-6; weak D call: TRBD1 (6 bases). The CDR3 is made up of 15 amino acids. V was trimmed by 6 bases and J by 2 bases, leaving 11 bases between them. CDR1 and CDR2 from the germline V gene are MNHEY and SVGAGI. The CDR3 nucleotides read TGTGCCAGCAGCTCGCACAGGGCTGGGGCCAACGTCCTGACTTTC. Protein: CASSSHRAGANVLTF.

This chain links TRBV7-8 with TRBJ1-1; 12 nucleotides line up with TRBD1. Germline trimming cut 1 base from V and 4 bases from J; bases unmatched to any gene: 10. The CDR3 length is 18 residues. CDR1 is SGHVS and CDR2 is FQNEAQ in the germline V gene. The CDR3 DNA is TGTGCCAGCAGCTTAGGGGTCGTCGGGGACAGGGGGCCCACTGAAGCTTTCTTT. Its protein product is CASSLGVVGDRGPTEAFF.